Detailed here is one T cell receptor (beta chain). The germline CDR1 and CDR2 sequences are MNHEY and SVGAGI. Trimming removed 7 bases from V and 8 bases from J, with 14 bases in between. The CDR3 totals 12 residues. This entry is derived from a study of shared clonotypes between healthy human individuals. Assay: immunoSEQ multiplex PCR; the TCRdb copy retains only in-frame clones and omits some. In the table there are around 700,000 clones, around three quarters of which are singletons. The sequence was obtained from a woman under 40 in good health. Sequences were obtained from memory CD4+ T cells sorted from blood. Subset in this sample: CD45RA-negative fraction. The chain links TRBV6-5 to TRBJ1-2; D is undetermined. The chain's CDR3 is CASMPSGGGYTF. In DNA form, the CDR3 reads TGTGCCAGCATGCCCTCGGGAGGAGGCTACACCTTC.